The entry below gives a single T cell receptor (beta chain) sequence along with its context. Clones were sequenced by immunoSEQ multiplex PCR, and TCRdb holds only the in-frame ones, with some missing. The sample yields more than 300,000 clones, 80% to 90% seen once. This sample was included in a study of blood T cell repertoires in COVID-19. Whole-study context: The cDNA or gDNA used as material had been derived from T cells, B-cell-depleted T cells, or PBMCs.

The CDR3 has 12 amino acids. J is TRBJ2-7 and V is TRBV21-1; the DNA was not compared with TRBD1, the D call given in the table. TRBV21-1 is deemed a pseudogene. Sequencing was done on a sample of peripheral blood. The sequence came from a woman in her twenties or thirties with COVID-19, enrolled during active disease. CDR3 loop: CASSKPRGVEYF. For the CDR3, the DNA is TGTGCCAGCAGCAAGCCCAGGGGGGTCGAGTACTTC.